These 9 T cell receptor beta chains originate from one sample sequenced in a study of naive and memory T cell subsets. Two oligonucleotides, mixed equimolar, formed the beta constant-region primer covering TRBC1 and TRBC2. TCRdb re-analysed the UMI-ligation and nested PCR reads in MiXCR, keeping a single row per CDR3 protein. The table records about 21,000 distinct CDR3 sequences, 9.5% to 12% of them present only once. Source material: central memory CD8+ T cells from blood. The receptors derive from a human donor in good health.

In this sample, this clonotype turned up many times. The chain employs TRBV12-3 or TRBV12-4 and TRBJ2-2, with 12 bases identical to TRBD2. The junction had 12 bases not matched to a gene; V was cut back by 8 bases and J by 2 bases. This CDR3 is built from 18 residues. The CDR3 sequence: CASCPPLLAGGNTGELFF. The CDR3 nucleotides read TGTGCCAGCTGCCCCCCCCTACTAGCGGGAGGCAACACCGGGGAGCTGTTTTTT.

The sample holds many counts of this clonotype. V usage is TRBV4-1 and J usage is TRBJ2-3; the match to TRBD2 covers 10 bases. The CDR3 length is 14 residues. Germline-derived CDR1 and CDR2 are MGHRA and YSYEKL. The junction had 3 bases not matched to a gene; V was cut back by 4 bases and J by 5 bases. CDR3 bases: TGCGCCAGCAGCCCCGGGACTAGCGTAGATACGCAGTATTTT. It translates to CASSPGTSVDTQYF.

This clonotype was recorded many times. The CDR3 nucleotides read TGTGCCAGCAGTTACCCTGGCAGCGATCAGCCCCAGCATTTT. Protein sequence: CASSYPGSDQPQHF. This chain joins TRBV6-2 or TRBV6-3 and TRBJ1-5; D gene ambiguous. The CDR3 runs to 14 residues. Germline-derived CDR1 and CDR2 are MNHEY and SVGEGT. V was trimmed by 2 bases and J by 5 bases, leaving 10 bases between them.

This clonotype was seen a few times. The chain uses TRBV12-3 or TRBV12-4 and TRBJ2-7; TRBD2 agrees at 9 bases. CDR3 length: 17 residues. V lost 5 bases, J lost 0 bases, and 11 bases stayed unmatched. The CDR3 bases are TGTGCCAGCAGTGTAGGTGGGGATAGCGGGAGCTCCTACGAGCAGTACTTC. Its protein is CASSVGGDSGSSYEQYF.

There are a few counts of this clonotype. The rearrangement joins TRBV20-1 to TRBJ2-2; 14 bases match TRBD2. This CDR3 has 16 residues. The V segment lost 5 bases and the J segment 6 bases; nucleotides outside the gene matches: 8. Per the germline V gene, CDR1 is DFQATT and CDR2 is SNEGSKA (reference sequence). The CDR3 DNA follows: TGCAGTGCTCGGGGACTAGCGGGAGCTTTCGCCGGGGAGCTGTTTTTT. Its translation: CSARGLAGAFAGELFF.

A few counts support this clonotype. The J gene is TRBJ1-5, the V gene TRBV19, with D perhaps TRBD1 (5 bases). The ends were cut back, 5 bases at V and 6 bases at J, with 14 bases in the middle. CDR1 is LNHDA and CDR2 is SQIVND in the germline V gene (reference sequence). The CDR3 has 14 residues. CDR3: CASSVPGLRQPQHF. The CDR3 nucleotides are TGTGCCAGTAGTGTCCCGGGACTTCGTCAGCCCCAGCATTTT. Combining the CDR3 with reference TRBV19 and TRBJ1-5 gives the whole variable domain DGGITQSPKYLFRKEGQNVTLSCEQNLNHDAMYWYRQDPGQGLRLIYYSQIVNDFQKGDIAEGYSVSREKKESFPLTVTSAQKNPTAFYLCASSVPGLRQPQHFGDGTRLSIL.

This clonotype occurred a few times. CDR3: CASSQDSGTGELFF. In DNA, the CDR3 is TGCGCCAGCAGCCAAGATTCGGGAACCGGGGAGCTGTTTTTT. The rearrangement uses TRBV4-3 and TRBJ2-2, with D perhaps TRBD2 (5 bases). The V end was cut by 0 bases, the J end by 5 bases, with 7 bases between. CDR3 length: 14 residues. CDR1 is LGHNA, CDR2 YSLEER, per germline.

This clonotype was counted at least ten times. The chain has TRBV6-5 and TRBJ2-2; TRBD1 aligns across 9 bases. CDR3 length equals 16 residues. J lost 4 bases, V lost 2 bases, and 5 bases had no gene match. CDR1 MNHEY and CDR2 SVGAGI come from the germline V gene. DNA for the CDR3: TGTGCCAGCAGTTACCCCACGACAGGGGGCACCGGGGAGCTGTTTTTT. Amino acids: CASSYPTTGGTGELFF.

This clonotype appeared a few times. V is TRBV5-5 and J is TRBJ2-1; perhaps TRBD2 as D (7 bases). The germline V and J ends were trimmed by 4 bases and 9 bases, with 17 bases remaining between them. The CDR3 loop spans 14 amino acids. CDR1 is SGHKS, CDR2 YYEKEE, per germline (reference sequence). The CDR3 nucleotides are TGTGCCAGCAGCCCCAAGGGGGGGGGGAGTGAGCAGTTCTTC. It translates to CASSPKGGGSEQFF.